These T cell receptor beta chains were read from a single sample in a study of blood T cell repertoires in COVID-19. Some clones are missing from TCRdb's copy, which holds only in-frame ones; the method was immunoSEQ multiplex PCR. This sample has about 140,000 clones, with 79% found just once. Source material: peripheral blood. These receptors all come from a man aged 55 to 70 with acute or convalescent COVID-19. The CDR3 runs from the conserved cysteine through the conserved F or W. D genes are given only for firm matches. Size tells how often a clone was seen (once, few, many) or the class of an expanded clone, and some rows leave it out.

size | J | V | D | CDR3 | DNA
few | TRBJ1-2 | TRBV19 | - | CASREFRPGQAGYTF | TGTGCCAGTAGGGAATTTCGACCAGGTCAGGCTGGCTACACCTTC
once | TRBJ1-2 | TRBV28 | TRBD1 | CASSPGQNYGYTF | TGTGCCAGCAGCCCGGGACAGAACTATGGCTACACCTTC
few | TRBJ2-3 | TRBV29-1 | TRBD1 | CSVGGTGRIDTQYF | TGCAGCGTTGGGGGGACAGGGCGGATAGATACGCAGTATTTT
- | TRBJ1-6 | TRBV9 | TRBD1 | CASSPTGGGSPLHF | TGTGCCAGCAGCCCTACAGGGGGAGGGTCACCCCTCCACTTT
- | TRBJ1-1 | TRBV29-1 | - | CSVVWTAEAFF | TGCAGCGTTGTGTGGACAGCAGAAGCTTTCTTT
once | TRBJ2-7 | TRBV28 | TRBD2 | CASVSGSRAYEQYF | TGTGCCAGCGTTAGCGGGTCCCGCGCCTACGAGCAGTACTTC
- | TRBJ1-5 | TRBV11-2 | - | CASSLGGGPNQPQHF | TGTGCCAGCAGCTTAGGGGGGGGCCCCAATCAGCCCCAGCATTTT
- | TRBJ2-5 | TRBV5-1 | - | CASSLRTEETQYF | TGCGCCAGCAGCCTCCGGACAGAAGAGACCCAGTACTTC
- | TRBJ2-7 | TRBV5-4 | TRBD1 | CASSPSGTGGGEQYF | TGTGCCAGCAGCCCCTCCGGGACAGGGGGCGGCGAGCAGTACTTC
many | TRBJ2-7 | TRBV28 | - | CASRPTNRVYEQYF | TGTGCCAGCAGACCGACGAACAGGGTCTACGAGCAGTACTTC
- | TRBJ1-2 | TRBV19 | - | CASSIGGEEGHYGYTF | TGTGCCAGTAGTATTGGCGGGGAGGAGGGCCACTATGGCTACACCTTC
- | TRBJ1-5 | TRBV27 | - | CASSLYPDQPQHF | TGTGCCAGCAGTTTATATCCAGATCAGCCCCAGCATTTT
- | TRBJ2-6 | TRBV9 | TRBD1 | CASSPRGLGQGFSGANVLTF | TGTGCCAGCAGCCCCCGAGGGTTGGGACAGGGGTTTTCTGGGGCCAACGTCCTGACTTTC
- | TRBJ1-6 | TRBV27 | - | CASSLGRVDNSPLHF | TGTGCCAGCAGTTTAGGCAGGGTCGATAATTCACCCCTCCACTTT
- | TRBJ1-1 | TRBV6-1 | - | CASSDPGRGEAFF | TGTGCCAGCAGTGACCCCGGCCGAGGGGAAGCTTTCTTT
- | TRBJ2-1 | TRBV7-2 | - | CASSLFYEQFF | TGTGCCAGCAGCTTATTCTATGAGCAGTTCTTC
- | TRBJ2-7 | TRBV3-1/TRBV3-2 | - | CASSQDPGEARYF | TGTGCCAGCAGCCAAGATCCGGGGGAGGCCCGGTACTTC
- | TRBJ2-2 | TRBV5-1 | - | CASSLAQRAGTGELFF | TGCGCCAGCAGCTTGGCCCAGCGGGCGGGCACCGGGGAGCTGTTTTTT
- | TRBJ1-2 | TRBV5-5 | TRBD1 | CASSSYSGGVGYTF | TGTGCCAGCAGCTCCTATTCAGGGGGAGTTGGCTACACCTTC
- | TRBJ1-6 | TRBV28 | - | CASRLGGTWDSPLHF | TGTGCCAGCAGACTGGGGGGGACTTGGGATTCACCCCTCCACTTT
- | TRBJ2-7 | TRBV2 | - | CASSPGRYEQYF | TGTGCCAGCAGCCCAGGGCGATACGAGCAGTACTTC
once | TRBJ1-2 | TRBV18 | - | CASSPWTASNYGYTF | TGTGCCAGCTCACCTTGGACAGCGTCGAACTATGGCTACACCTTC
- | TRBJ1-5 | TRBV18 | TRBD1 | CASSPALLQGGGQPQHF | TGTGCCAGCTCACCTGCCCTCCTTCAGGGGGGAGGCCAGCCCCAGCATTTT
few | TRBJ1-2 | TRBV2 | TRBD1 | CASIIPAGGDGYTF | TGTGCCAGCATAATCCCCGCAGGGGGCGACGGCTACACCTTC
- | TRBJ1-4 | TRBV2 | TRBD1 | CASSDDRGQSNEKLFF | TGTGCCAGCAGTGATGACAGGGGGCAGTCTAATGAAAAACTGTTTTTT
once | TRBJ2-3 | TRBV27 | - | CASSSFSAYANTQYF | TGTGCCAGCAGTTCCTTCTCTGCGTACGCAAATACGCAGTATTTT
few | TRBJ1-2 | TRBV30 | - | CAWSRGISSKLANYGYTF | TGTGCCTGGAGCCGCGGGATTTCCTCGAAACTTGCTAACTATGGCTACACCTTC
few | TRBJ1-5 | TRBV7-9 | - | CASSPRTEYSNQPQHF | TGTGCCAGCAGCCCCAGGACAGAATATAGCAATCAGCCCCAGCATTTT